This TCR beta chain came from a study of T cells after posttransplantation cyclophosphamide. Study results and caveats: Tissue-infiltrating T cells from skin or gut overlapped little with blood T cells. Donor-recipient repertoire similarity was low at 1-2 months, rising over year one. After PTCy, TRB diversity resembled that of CNI/methotrexate controls.

This clone was detected only a few times. The target antigen is unknown. The germline CDR1 and CDR2 sequences are SGDLS and YYNGEE. V lost 10 bases and J lost 2; bases outside the gene matches: 13. CDR3 length: 15 residues. TCRdb's table, derived via immunoSEQ multiplex PCR, lists solely in-frame clones and lacks some. Recorded here are about 14,000 clones, none singletons. Busulfan-fludarabine conditioning, marrow transplant, and cyclophosphamide on days +3 and +4 were administered. The receptor comes from a female patient between 40 and 55 years old who received an allogeneic stem cell transplant from a related donor, was CMV-positive, and had no GVHD. The graft donor may account for some of the T cells. The V and J genes are TRBV9 and TRBJ2-7; TRBD1 aligns across 9 bases. The sample in question was PBMCs, obtained 950 to 1,200 days after allogeneic stem cell transplant with posttransplant cyclophosphamide. In nucleotides, the CDR3 is TGTGCCTGCATCTTCGGACAGGGGACGGCCTACGAGCAGTACTTC. This sequence encodes CACIFGQGTAYEQYF.